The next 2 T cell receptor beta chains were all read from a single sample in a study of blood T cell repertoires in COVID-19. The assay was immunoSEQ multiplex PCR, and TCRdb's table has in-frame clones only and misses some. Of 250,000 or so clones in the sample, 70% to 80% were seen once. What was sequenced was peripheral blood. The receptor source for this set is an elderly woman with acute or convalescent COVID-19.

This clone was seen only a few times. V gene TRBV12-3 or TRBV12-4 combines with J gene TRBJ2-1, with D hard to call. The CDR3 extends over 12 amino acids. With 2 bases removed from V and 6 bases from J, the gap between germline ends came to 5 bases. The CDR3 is CASSLLANEQFF. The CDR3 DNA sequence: TGTGCCAGCAGTTTATTGGCCAATGAGCAGTTCTTC.

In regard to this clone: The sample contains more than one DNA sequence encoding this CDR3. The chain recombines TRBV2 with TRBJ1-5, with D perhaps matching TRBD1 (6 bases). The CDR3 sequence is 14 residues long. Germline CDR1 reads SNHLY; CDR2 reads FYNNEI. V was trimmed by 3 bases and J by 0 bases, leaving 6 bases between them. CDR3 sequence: CASSDRGSNQPQHF. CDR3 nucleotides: TGTGCCAGCAGTGACAGGGGTAGCAATCAGCCCCAGCATTTT.